These 3 T cell receptor beta chains share one sample of origin, sequenced in a study of beta chain features in type 1 diabetes. The isolated RNA, all of it, was reverse transcribed, so expressed TCRB transcripts were what got sequenced. Only in-frame clones appear in the TCRdb table, and some are missing; sequencing was by immunoSEQ multiplex PCR. Of hundreds of thousands of clones listed, about 14% are singletons. Study-level findings and limits: Researchers report that Type 1 diabetes patients had moderately but significantly shorter TCRB CDR3s across all four CD4+ subsets.

These receptors' antigens are unknown. Sequencing was done on a sample of naive CD4+ T cells from blood. All receptors come from a young man with type 1 diabetes.

The V gene is TRBV6-1, the J gene TRBJ1-4, with D possibly matching TRBD1 (5 bases). The V gene lost 4 bases and the J gene lost 3 bases, with 9 bases spanning the gap. Germline loops: CDR1 MNHNS, CDR2 SASEGT. This CDR3 has 14 amino acids. The CDR3 protein is CASSGRGANEKLFF. The CDR3 DNA is TGTGCCAGCAGTGGGAGGGGAGCTAATGAAAAACTGTTTTTT.

This chain links TRBV7-2 with TRBJ2-7; 8 bases agree with TRBD2. V dropped 5 bases and J dropped 8; count of bases not matched to a gene: 11. This CDR3 has 14 residues. Looked up from germline, CDR1 is SGHTA and CDR2 is FQGNSA. The CDR3 DNA reads as TGTGCCAGCAGCACAACTGTGGCGGGAGGACAGCAGTACTTC. Its protein product is CASSTTVAGGQQYF.

The gene calls are TRBV9 and TRBJ2-6; TRBD2 agrees at 11 bases. The CDR3 is made up of 18 amino acids. The germline V gene has CDR1 SGDLS and CDR2 YYNGEE. V lost 3 bases, J lost 0 bases, and 5 bases stayed unmatched. The CDR3 sequence: CASSARLAGSSGANVLTF. CDR3 nucleotides: TGTGCCAGCAGCGCTAGACTAGCGGGGTCCTCTGGGGCCAACGTCCTGACTTTC.